This T cell receptor beta chain was found in a study of PD-1 blockade in classical Hodgkin lymphoma. Looking at the study overall: The study gave patients nivolumab 3 mg/kg intravenously every 2 weeks. Notes on the study in general: Baseline diversity resembling that of newly diagnosed patients was seen in complete responders.

Regarding this clone: Antigen: not known.

Here immunoSEQ multiplex PCR was the method, and the copy in TCRdb shows in-frame clones only, minus some. The sample has roughly 90,000 clones; 81% are singletons. The CDR3 runs to 16 residues. V lost 2 bases to trimming and J lost 4 bases; unmatched junction nucleotides: 5. Per germline, CDR1 KGHSH and CDR2 LQKENI. Each of the patients experienced relapse following autologous stem cell transplantation, and their brentuximab vedotin exposure differed. The receptor's source is a human donor with classical Hodgkin lymphoma. V usage is TRBV18 and J usage is TRBJ2-1; 10 positions match TRBD2. Sequencing was performed on peripheral blood mononuclear cells (PBMCs), taken before the second cycle of nivolumab. The chain's CDR3 is CASSPFSLAGYNEQFF. The CDR3 nucleotides are TGTGCCAGCTCACCATTTTCACTAGCGGGGTACAATGAGCAGTTCTTC.